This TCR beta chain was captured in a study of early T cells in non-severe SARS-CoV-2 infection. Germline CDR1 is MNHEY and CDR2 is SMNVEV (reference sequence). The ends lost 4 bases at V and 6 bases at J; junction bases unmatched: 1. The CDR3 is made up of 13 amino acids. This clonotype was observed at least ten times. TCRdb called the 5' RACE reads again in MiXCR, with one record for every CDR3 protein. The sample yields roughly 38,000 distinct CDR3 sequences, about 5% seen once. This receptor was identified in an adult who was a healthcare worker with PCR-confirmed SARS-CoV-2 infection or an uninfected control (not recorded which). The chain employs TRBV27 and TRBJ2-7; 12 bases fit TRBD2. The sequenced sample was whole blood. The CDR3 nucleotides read TGTGCCAGCAGTTGGGGACTAGCGGGCGAGCAGTACTTC. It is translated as CASSWGLAGEQYF.